These 8 T cell receptor beta chains were all obtained from the same sample, sequenced in a study of human T cells and chemical hapten exposure. Time point meaning: healthy volunteer bleed at 2 weeks. Total RNA was isolated from whole blood that had not been fractionated. TCRdb processed the RACE reads anew with MiXCR; each CDR3 protein has one entry. The table shows roughly 100,000 distinct CDR3 sequences, with approximately 9% occurring only once. Sequencing was performed on whole blood. Receptors were obtained from a female donor in good health. Some clones in this sample may be carry-over from other donors' samples.

This clonotype was counted between two and nine times. This chain links TRBV30 with TRBJ2-3; D possibly corresponds to TRBD2 (6 bases). Between the trimmed V and J ends, which lost 6 bases and 0 bases, there was a span of 10 bases. The CDR3 runs to 13 residues. CDR1 GTSNPN and CDR2 SVGIG come from the germline V gene (reference sequence). In nucleotides, the CDR3 is TGTGCCTGCCAGCGGGTGAGCACAGATACGCAGTATTTT. Encoded protein: CACQRVSTDTQYF. The variable domain in full, with the rest retrieved from reference TRBV30 and TRBJ2-3, is SQTIHQWPATLVQPVGSPLSLECTVEGTSNPNLYWYRQAAGRGLQLLFYSVGIGQISSEVPQNLSASRPQDRQFILSSKKLLLSDSGFYLCACQRVSTDTQYFGPGTRLTVL.

This clonotype occurred a few times. The chain joins TRBV5-5 to TRBJ2-7; D remains unclear. Germline loops: CDR1 SGHKS, CDR2 YYEKEE (reference sequence). V lost 5 bases to trimming and J lost 0 bases, with 12 bases between them. CDR3 length equals 14 residues. This CDR3 is CASSPGLSSYEQYF. The CDR3 DNA follows: TGTGCCAGCAGTCCAGGCCTTAGCTCCTACGAGCAGTACTTC. Full variable domain (missing parts from reference TRBV5-5 and TRBJ2-7): DAGVTQSPTHLIKTRGQQVTLRCSPISGHKSVSWYQQVLGQGPQFIFQYYEKEERGRGNFPDRFSARQFPNYSSELNVNALLLGDSALYLCASSPGLSSYEQYFGPGTRLTVT.

The V call is TRBV6-2 or TRBV6-3, the J call TRBJ1-1; the D is unclear. Trimming shortened V by 5 bases and J by 6 bases, and 13 bases separated the two germline ends. Per the germline V gene, CDR1 is MNHEY and CDR2 is SVGEGT. The length of the CDR3 is 13 residues. The CDR3 DNA reads as TGTGCCAGCAGTCCCCAGCTGGGGTCTGAAGCTTTCTTT. Translated, it gives CASSPQLGSEAFF.

This rearrangement joins TRBV28 to TRBJ1-4; unclear D gene. V was cut by 7 bases and J by 0 bases, with 3 bases left in between. Germline CDR1 and CDR2: MDHEN and SYDVKM. The CDR3 spans 12 residues. The CDR3 nucleotides read TGTGCCAGCACTGCAACTAATGAAAAACTGTTTTTT. Residues: CASTATNEKLFF.

As to this clonotype: A read error may be the cause here, since a much bigger clone is one base away. This sequence joins TRBV20-1 and TRBJ2-4, with a possible D match to TRBD2 (6 bases). The length of the CDR3 is 14 residues. CDR1 DFQATT and CDR2 SNEGSKA come from the germline V gene (reference sequence). As DNA, the CDR3 is TGCAGCACTAGCAGGAGATCAGCCAAAAACATTCAGTACTTC. This sequence encodes CSTSRRSAKNIQYF.

Ten or more counts support this clonotype. The rearrangement joins TRBV20-1 to TRBJ2-3; 10 nucleotides align to TRBD2. CDR3 length equals 15 residues. The germline V gene has CDR1 DFQATT and CDR2 SNEGSKA (reference sequence). V dropped 4 bases and J dropped 6; count of bases not matched to a gene: 10. This CDR3 is CSATGTSAAGDTQYF. The DNA for the CDR3 is TGCAGTGCTACCGGGACTAGCGCCGCCGGTGATACGCAGTATTTT.

V and J are TRBV13 and TRBJ2-7; D could derive from TRBD1 or TRBD2 (5 bases each). Germline V CDR1 and CDR2: PRHDT, FYEKMQ (reference sequence). The CDR3 spans 15 residues. V lost 4 bases and J lost 4, with 17 bases in between. The CDR3: CASSSTGTVPYEQYF. CDR3 nucleotides: TGTGCCAGCAGCTCGACCGGGACGGTCCCTTACGAGCAGTACTTC.

This clonotype was found many times. The chain links TRBV4-2 to TRBJ2-3; TRBD2 aligns across 12 bases. Germline assignment: CDR1 LGHNA and CDR2 YNFKEQ. The CDR3 is made up of 19 amino acids. Unmatched junction bases numbered 8, after V lost 0 bases and J lost 1 base. The CDR3 is CASSQDGLAGGAGTDTQYF. The CDR3 DNA reads as TGTGCCAGCAGCCAAGACGGGCTAGCGGGGGGGGCTGGCACAGATACGCAGTATTTT.